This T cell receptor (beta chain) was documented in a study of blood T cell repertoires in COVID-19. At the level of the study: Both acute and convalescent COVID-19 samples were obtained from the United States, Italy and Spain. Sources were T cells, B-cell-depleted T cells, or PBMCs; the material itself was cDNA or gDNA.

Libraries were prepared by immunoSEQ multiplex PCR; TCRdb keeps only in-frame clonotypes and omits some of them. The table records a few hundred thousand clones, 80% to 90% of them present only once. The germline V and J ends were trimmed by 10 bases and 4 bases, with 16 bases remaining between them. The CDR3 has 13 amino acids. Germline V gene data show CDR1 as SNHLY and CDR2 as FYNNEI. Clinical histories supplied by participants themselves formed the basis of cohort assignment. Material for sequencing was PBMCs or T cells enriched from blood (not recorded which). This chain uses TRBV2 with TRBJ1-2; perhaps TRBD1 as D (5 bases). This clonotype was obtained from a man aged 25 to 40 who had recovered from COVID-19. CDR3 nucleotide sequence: TGTGCCACCTCGAACGGGACTTCCTATGGCTACACCTTC. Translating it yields CATSNGTSYGYTF.